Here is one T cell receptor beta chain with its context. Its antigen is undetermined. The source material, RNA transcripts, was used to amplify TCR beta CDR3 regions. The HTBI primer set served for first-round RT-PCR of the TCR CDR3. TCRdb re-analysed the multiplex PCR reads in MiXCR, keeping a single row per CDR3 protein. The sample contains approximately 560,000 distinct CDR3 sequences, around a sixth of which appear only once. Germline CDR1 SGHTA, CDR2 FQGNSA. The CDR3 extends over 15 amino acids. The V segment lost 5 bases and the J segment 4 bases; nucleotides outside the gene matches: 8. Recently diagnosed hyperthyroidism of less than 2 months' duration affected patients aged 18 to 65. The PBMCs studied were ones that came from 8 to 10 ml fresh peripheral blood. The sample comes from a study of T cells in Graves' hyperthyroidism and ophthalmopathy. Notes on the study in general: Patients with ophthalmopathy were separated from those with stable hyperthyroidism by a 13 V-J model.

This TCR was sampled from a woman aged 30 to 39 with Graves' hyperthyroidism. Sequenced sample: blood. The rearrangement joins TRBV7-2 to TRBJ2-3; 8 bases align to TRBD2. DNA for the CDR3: TGTGCCAGCAGCATTAGCGGGATTAGGGCAGATACGCAGTATTTT. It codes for CASSISGIRADTQYF.